Each of the 26 T cell receptor beta chains below was sequenced from the same sample in a study of T cells after yellow fever vaccination. One entry per CDR3 protein results from TCRdb running MiXCR on the 5' RACE reads. The sample includes about 320,000 distinct CDR3 sequences, approximately 4.3% seen only once; the top ten take 19%. The sequenced sample was PBMCs, obtained 15 days after the yellow fever booster vaccination. All receptors derive from a man aged 18 to 35 who received the YFV17D yellow fever vaccine.

V is TRBV6-5 and J is TRBJ2-1; no definite D call. The CDR3 contains 15 residues. Germline CDR1 reads MNHEY; CDR2 reads SVGAGI. Between the trimmed V and J ends, which lost 4 bases and 6 bases, there was a span of 16 bases. The chain's CDR3 is CASSSWGSGLNEQFF. Written as DNA, the CDR3 is TGTGCCAGCAGTTCGTGGGGTTCCGGGCTCAATGAGCAGTTCTTC.

This clonotype has just a few counts. The chain has TRBV7-2 and TRBJ2-1, with TRBD2 matching 11 bases. J gave up 9 bases and V 5 bases, and 9 bases lay outside the gene matches. The CDR3 is made up of 15 amino acids. Germline values: CDR1 SGHTA, CDR2 FQGNSA. The CDR3 DNA sequence: TGTGCCAGCAGCGTGGGCAATAGCGGGGGGGGTGAGCAGTTCTTC. It encodes CASSVGNSGGGEQFF.

This clonotype was seen more than once but under ten times. This chain joins TRBV7-8 and TRBJ2-3; 14 nucleotides match TRBD2. CDR1 SGHVS and CDR2 FQNEAQ come from the germline V gene. Losses at the gene ends were 2 bases for V and 2 bases for J; bases not matched to a gene: 15. There are 21 residues in the CDR3. CDR3 residues: CASSLFRGPGLAGEPTDTQYF. The CDR3 coding sequence is TGTGCCAGCAGCTTATTCCGGGGACCGGGACTAGCGGGGGAGCCCACAGATACGCAGTATTTT.

This CDR3 reads CSARDGGVAADTQYF. The CDR3 DNA is TGCAGTGCTAGAGATGGGGGAGTAGCAGCAGATACGCAGTATTTT. J is TRBJ2-3 and V is TRBV20-1, with D possibly called TRBD1 or TRBD2 (5 bases each). V lost 0 bases, J lost 4 bases, and 14 bases lay in between. The CDR3 is 15 amino acids. Germline V CDR1 and CDR2: DFQATT, SNEGSKA (reference sequence).

This clonotype was seen at least ten times. The chain combines TRBV5-1 with TRBJ1-2; D not certain. The CDR3 has 15 residues. Trimming removed 1 base from V and 2 bases from J, with 12 bases in between. The germline gives CDR1 SGHRS, CDR2 YFSETQ. The CDR3 region is CASSLYGGPNYGYTF. The CDR3 bases are TGCGCCAGCAGCTTGTACGGCGGACCCAACTATGGCTACACCTTC. Together with reference TRBV5-1 and TRBJ1-2, the CDR3 gives the full variable domain: KAGVTQTPRYLIKTRGQQVTLSCSPISGHRSVSWYQQTPGQGLQFLFEYFSETQRNKGNFPGRFSGRQFSNSRSEMNVSTLELGDSALYLCASSLYGGPNYGYTFGSGTRLTVV.

This clonotype has only a few counts. The rearrangement uses TRBV27 and TRBJ2-3; 10 bases match TRBD2. There are 15 residues in the CDR3. J gave up 8 bases and V 2 bases, and 7 bases lay outside the gene matches. Looked up from germline, CDR1 is MNHEY and CDR2 is SMNVEV (reference sequence). This CDR3 reads CASSLQRGGVVTQYF. The CDR3 nucleotides read TGTGCCAGCAGTTTACAGCGGGGGGGCGTGGTTACGCAGTATTTT.

J is TRBJ2-2 and V is TRBV18; D remains ambiguous. V lost 6 bases to trimming and J lost 1 base, with 12 bases between them. Germline values: CDR1 KGHSH, CDR2 LQKENI. The CDR3 loop spans 15 amino acids. CDR3 in DNA: TGTGCCAGCTCGCCCCCCGCAATGAACACCGGGGAGCTGTTTTTT. Its translation: CASSPPAMNTGELFF. The whole variable domain, filled in from reference TRBV18 and TRBJ2-2, reads NAGVMQNPRHLVRRRGQEARLRCSPMKGHSHVYWYRQLPEEGLKFMVYLQKENIIDESGMPKERFSAEFPKEGPSILRIQQVVRGDSAAYFCASSPPAMNTGELFFGEGSRLTVL.

The chain recombines TRBV2 with TRBJ2-7; perhaps TRBD2 as D (6 bases). V was cut by 6 bases and J by 3 bases, with 12 bases left in between. Germline CDR1 SNHLY, CDR2 FYNNEI. The CDR3 consists of 13 residues. The CDR3 nucleotides read TGTGCCAGCAGAGCCGGGAGCTACTACGAGCAGTACTTC. Translation gives CASRAGSYYEQYF.

The chain employs TRBV27 and TRBJ2-5; D is possibly TRBD2 (6 bases). Germline loops: CDR1 MNHEY, CDR2 SMNVEV (reference sequence). This CDR3 is built from 14 residues. The V end was cut by 0 bases, the J end by 5 bases, with 10 bases between. In nucleotides, the CDR3 is TGTGCCAGCAGTTTATCGCCGGGGAGGGAGACCCAGTACTTC. It codes for CASSLSPGRETQYF.

The genes are TRBV5-6 and TRBJ1-1; D perhaps matches TRBD1 (6 bases). CDR1 is SGHDT and CDR2 is YYEEEE in the germline V gene. V gave up 4 bases and J gave up 4 bases, with 20 bases separating them. The CDR3 length is 16 residues. DNA of the CDR3: TGTGCCAGCAGCCGGTGGGGGGCGCTTAGTGGCACTGAAGCTTTCTTT. This sequence encodes CASSRWGALSGTEAFF.

This clonotype was seen many times. The chain carries TRBV7-9 and TRBJ2-3, with 9 bases that match TRBD1. CDR3 length equals 15 residues. The J segment lost 7 bases and the V segment lost 4 bases, leaving 9 bases of the junction unmatched. The germline V gene has CDR1 SEHNR and CDR2 FQNEAQ (reference sequence). CDR3 DNA: TGTGCCAGCAGCTACCGGGACAGGGACACCAATACGCAGTATTTT. This encodes CASSYRDRDTNTQYF.

In its sample, this clonotype was seen a few times. The genes are TRBV5-6 and TRBJ2-5, with 9 bases matching TRBD1. Germline CDR1 reads SGHDT; CDR2 reads YYEEEE. The V gene end was trimmed by 3 bases and the J gene end by 4 bases; junction bases not matched to a gene: 7. The CDR3 totals 15 residues. For the CDR3, the DNA is TGTGCCAGCAGCTCGGGACAGGGCGGCAGAGAGACCCAGTACTTC. It is translated as CASSSGQGGRETQYF. Full variable domain (missing parts from reference TRBV5-6 and TRBJ2-5): DAGVTQSPTHLIKTRGQQVTLRCSPKSGHDTVSWYQQALGQGPQFIFQYYEEEERQRGNFPDRFSGHQFPNYSSELNVNALLLGDSALYLCASSSGQGGRETQYFGPGTRLLVL.

This clonotype was counted a few times. Germline is not matched at one junction end, which may reflect a read error. This chain uses TRBV5-5 with TRBJ1-1, with D maybe TRBD1 (6 bases). This CDR3 has 15 residues. Germline CDR1 is SGHKS and CDR2 is YYEKEE (reference sequence). The CDR3 loop is CASRRNTGMNTEAFF. CDR3 nucleotides: TGTGCCAGCAGACGGAACACAGGGATGAACACTGAAGCTTTTTTT.

The table lists this clonotype with a few counts. The chain employs TRBV5-1 and TRBJ2-7, with 10 bases matching TRBD1. Germline V gene sequence: CDR1 SGHRS, CDR2 YFSETQ. The CDR3 runs to 13 residues. V shed 6 bases, J shed 7 bases, and the junction held 7 bases outside the gene matches. CDR3 DNA: TGCGCCAGCACCCGACAGGGGGCTTGGGAGCAGTACTTC. It codes for CASTRQGAWEQYF.

The table lists this clonotype with a few counts. This rearrangement joins TRBV6-6 to TRBJ2-1; D is uncertain. CDR3 length: 14 amino acids. The germline V gene has CDR1 MNHNY and CDR2 SVGAGI (reference sequence). The V and J ends lost 5 bases and 0 bases respectively, with 8 bases between them. The CDR3 here is CASSVRSSYNEQFF. The CDR3 coding sequence is TGTGCCAGCAGTGTTAGGAGCTCCTACAATGAGCAGTTCTTC.

This clonotype was recorded at least ten times. This chain joins TRBV6-6 and TRBJ2-3; D gene unclear. Germline V lookup: CDR1 MNHNY, CDR2 SVGAGI (reference sequence). The V end lost 2 bases, the J end lost 2 bases, and 5 bases lay between the germline ends. This CDR3 spans 13 amino acids. The CDR3: CASSYGITDTQYF. DNA of the CDR3: TGTGCCAGCAGTTACGGAATCACAGATACGCAGTATTTT.

This clonotype was recorded a few times. This chain connects TRBV11-2 to TRBJ1-1; D not certain. The length of the CDR3 is 13 residues. Germline CDR1 and CDR2: SGHAT and FQNNGV. V lost 5 bases and J 6 bases, leaving 13 bases between the germline ends. CDR3 nucleotide sequence: TGTGCCAGCAGCGCACACAGTTACGCTGAAGCTTTCTTT. This gives the protein CASSAHSYAEAFF. Together with reference TRBV11-2 and TRBJ1-1, the CDR3 gives the full variable domain: EAGVAQSPRYKIIEKRQSVAFWCNPISGHATLYWYQQILGQGPKLLIQFQNNGVVDDSQLPKDRFSAERLKGVDSTLKIQPAKLEDSAVYLCASSAHSYAEAFFGQGTRLTVV.

This clonotype appeared many times. This chain links TRBV11-2 with TRBJ1-1; D is unclear. CDR1 and CDR2 (germline): SGHAT, FQNNGV. This CDR3 spans 15 amino acids. The V end lost 3 bases, the J end lost 7 bases, and 18 bases lay between the germline ends. CDR3 amino acids: CASSLSGRGRGEAFF. The CDR3 nucleotides are TGTGCCAGCAGCTTGAGTGGAAGAGGACGGGGTGAAGCTTTCTTT.

This clonotype was counted many times. V gene TRBV7-2 combines with J gene TRBJ1-5, with D perhaps TRBD1 (6 bases). Germline V gene data show CDR1 as SGHTA and CDR2 as FQGNSA. V was cut by 3 bases and J by 8 bases, with 14 bases left in between. The length of the CDR3 is 14 residues. CDR3: CASSFAGADEPQHF. The CDR3 nucleotides read TGTGCCAGCAGCTTCGCAGGGGCGGACGAGCCCCAGCATTTT.

This chain uses TRBV6-6 with TRBJ2-1; the match to TRBD2 covers 8 bases. The germline V gene encodes CDR1 MNHNY and CDR2 SVGAGI (reference sequence). This CDR3 region has 15 residues. After removal of 5 bases from V and 4 bases from J, the junction contained 7 bases not matched to a gene. The CDR3 protein is CASSPTGGQYNEQFF. The CDR3, as DNA: TGTGCCAGCAGTCCAACGGGGGGGCAGTACAATGAGCAGTTCTTC.

This clonotype appeared many times. The chain has TRBV15 and TRBJ2-5; D gene uncertain. The germline gives CDR1 LNHNV, CDR2 YYDKDF (reference sequence). Trimming left V 0 bases short and J 5 bases short, with 10 bases between. This CDR3 contains 14 residues. CDR3 protein: CATSRDPRRETQYF. CDR3 nucleotide sequence: TGTGCCACCAGCAGAGATCCCCGGCGGGAGACCCAGTACTTC.

This chain joins TRBV27 and TRBJ2-5; no reliable D call. Trimming stripped 3 bases from V and 4 bases from J, with 9 bases between. The V gene's germline CDR1 is MNHEY and CDR2 SMNVEV (reference sequence). CDR3 length equals 13 residues. The CDR3 nucleotides read TGTGCCAGCAGTTTCCAGGTCAGAGAGACCCAGTACTTC. Encoded protein: CASSFQVRETQYF.

This clonotype came up many times. This rearrangement joins TRBV20-1 to TRBJ2-7, with 10 bases identical to TRBD2. V was pared by 0 bases and J by 1 base, with 3 bases of the junction left unmatched. Germline V CDR1 and CDR2: DFQATT, SNEGSKA (reference sequence). This CDR3 contains 15 residues. The DNA for the CDR3 is TGCAGTGCTAGAGACCTAGCGGGGGCTTCCTACGAGCAGTACTTC. Amino acids: CSARDLAGASYEQYF.

Many counts were recorded for this clonotype. The chain employs TRBV27 and TRBJ2-2, with D unresolved. The CDR3 spans 17 residues. V shed 2 bases and J shed 2 bases, with 15 bases lying between them. Germline V CDR1 and CDR2: MNHEY, SMNVEV (reference sequence). The CDR3, as DNA: TGTGCCAGCAGTTTAACCGTGGCAATACAAAACACCGGGGAGCTGTTTTTT. Translating gives CASSLTVAIQNTGELFF.

At least ten counts were recorded for this clonotype. The V and J genes are TRBV6-5 and TRBJ2-1; TRBD1 might be the D (5 bases). V was cut by 0 bases and J by 10 bases, with 13 bases left in between. CDR1 is MNHEY and CDR2 is SVGAGI in the germline V gene. This CDR3 comprises 14 residues. The CDR3 sequence: CASSYSAGLGEQFF. CDR3 DNA sequence: TGTGCCAGCAGTTACTCAGCAGGGTTGGGAGAGCAGTTCTTC.

This clonotype was observed a handful of times. The rearrangement uses TRBV4-3 and TRBJ2-3, with TRBD2 matching 13 bases. Germline V gene sequence: CDR1 LGHNA, CDR2 YSLEER. This CDR3 comprises 17 residues. V gave up 0 bases and J gave up 4 bases; unmatched junction bases: 4. The DNA for the CDR3 is TGCGCCAGCAGCCAAGATAGGGGACTAGCGGGGTCAGATACGCAGTATTTT. Translating it yields CASSQDRGLAGSDTQYF.